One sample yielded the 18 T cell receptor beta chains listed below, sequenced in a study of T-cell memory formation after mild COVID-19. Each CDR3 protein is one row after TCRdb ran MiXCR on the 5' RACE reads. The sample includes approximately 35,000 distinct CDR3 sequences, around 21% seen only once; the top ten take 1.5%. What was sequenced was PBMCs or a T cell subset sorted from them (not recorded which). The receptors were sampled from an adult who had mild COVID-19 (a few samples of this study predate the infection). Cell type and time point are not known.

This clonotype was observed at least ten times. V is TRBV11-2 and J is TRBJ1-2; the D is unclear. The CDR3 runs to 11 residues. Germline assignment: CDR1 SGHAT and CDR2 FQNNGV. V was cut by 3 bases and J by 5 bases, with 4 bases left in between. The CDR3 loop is CASSLSYGYTF. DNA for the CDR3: TGTGCCAGCAGCTTGAGTTATGGCTACACCTTC.

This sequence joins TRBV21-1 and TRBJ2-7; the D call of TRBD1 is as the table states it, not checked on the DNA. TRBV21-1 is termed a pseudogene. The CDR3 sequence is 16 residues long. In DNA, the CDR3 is TGTGCCAGCAGCGCGGCGACAGGGATTTACAACTACGAGCAGTACTTC. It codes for CASSAATGIYNYEQYF.

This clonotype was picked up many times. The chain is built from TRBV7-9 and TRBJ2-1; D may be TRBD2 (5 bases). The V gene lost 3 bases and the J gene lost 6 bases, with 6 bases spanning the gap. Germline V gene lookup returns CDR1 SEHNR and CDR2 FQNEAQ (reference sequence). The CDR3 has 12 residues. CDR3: CASSLEVNEQFF. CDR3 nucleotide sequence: TGTGCCAGCAGCTTGGAGGTCAATGAGCAGTTCTTC.

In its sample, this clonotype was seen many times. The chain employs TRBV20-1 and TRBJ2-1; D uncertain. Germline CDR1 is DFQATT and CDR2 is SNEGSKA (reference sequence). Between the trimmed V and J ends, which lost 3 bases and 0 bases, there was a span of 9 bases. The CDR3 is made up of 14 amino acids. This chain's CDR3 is CSASRRSSYNEQFF. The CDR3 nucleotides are TGCAGTGCTAGTAGGCGGAGCTCCTACAATGAGCAGTTCTTC.

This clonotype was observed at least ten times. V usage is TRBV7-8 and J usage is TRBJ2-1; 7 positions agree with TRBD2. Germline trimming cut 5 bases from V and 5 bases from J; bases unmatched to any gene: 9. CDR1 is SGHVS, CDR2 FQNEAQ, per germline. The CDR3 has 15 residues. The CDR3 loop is CASSHPGTKNNEQFF. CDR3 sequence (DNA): TGTGCCAGCAGCCACCCCGGGACTAAAAACAATGAGCAGTTCTTC.

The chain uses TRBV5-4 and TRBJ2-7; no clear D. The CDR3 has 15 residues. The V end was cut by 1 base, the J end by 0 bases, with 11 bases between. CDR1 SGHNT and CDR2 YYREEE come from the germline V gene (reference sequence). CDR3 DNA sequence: TGTGCCAGCAGCTTGAGGAGACCTTCCTCCTACGAGCAGTACTTC. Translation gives CASSLRRPSSYEQYF.

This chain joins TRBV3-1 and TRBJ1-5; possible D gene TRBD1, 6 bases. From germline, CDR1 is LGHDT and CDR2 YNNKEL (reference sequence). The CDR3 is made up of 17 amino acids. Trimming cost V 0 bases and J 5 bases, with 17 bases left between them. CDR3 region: CASSQEYKGGKDQPQHF. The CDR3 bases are TGTGCCAGCAGCCAAGAATATAAGGGGGGAAAGGATCAGCCCCAGCATTTT.

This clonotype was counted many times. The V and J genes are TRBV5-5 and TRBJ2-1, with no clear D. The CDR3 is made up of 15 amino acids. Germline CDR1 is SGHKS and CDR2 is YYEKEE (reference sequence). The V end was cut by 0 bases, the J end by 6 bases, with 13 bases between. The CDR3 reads CASSLVVIGINEQFF. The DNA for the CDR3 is TGTGCCAGCAGCTTGGTGGTTATTGGGATCAATGAGCAGTTCTTC.

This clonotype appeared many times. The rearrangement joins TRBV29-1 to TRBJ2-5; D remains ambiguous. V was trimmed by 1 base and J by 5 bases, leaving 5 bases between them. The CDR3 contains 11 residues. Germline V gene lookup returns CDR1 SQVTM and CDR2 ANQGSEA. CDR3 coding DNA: TGCAGCGTTGAAGTGTTTGAGACCCAGTACTTC. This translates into CSVEVFETQYF.

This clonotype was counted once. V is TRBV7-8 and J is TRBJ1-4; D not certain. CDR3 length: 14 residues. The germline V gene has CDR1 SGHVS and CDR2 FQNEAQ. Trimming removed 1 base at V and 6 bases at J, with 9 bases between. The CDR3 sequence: CASSLEAPYEKLFF. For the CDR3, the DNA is TGTGCCAGCAGCTTAGAAGCGCCCTATGAAAAACTGTTTTTT.

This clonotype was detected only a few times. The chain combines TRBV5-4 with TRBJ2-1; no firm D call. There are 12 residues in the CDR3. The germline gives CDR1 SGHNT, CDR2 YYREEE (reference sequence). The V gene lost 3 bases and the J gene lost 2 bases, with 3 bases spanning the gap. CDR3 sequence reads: CASSSPYNEQFF. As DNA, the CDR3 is TGTGCCAGCAGCTCACCCTACAATGAGCAGTTCTTC. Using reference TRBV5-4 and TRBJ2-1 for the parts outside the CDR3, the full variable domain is ETGVTQSPTHLIKTRGQQVTLRCSSQSGHNTVSWYQQALGQGPQFIFQYYREEENGRGNFPPRFSGLQFPNYSSELNVNALELDDSALYLCASSSPYNEQFFGPGTRLTVL.

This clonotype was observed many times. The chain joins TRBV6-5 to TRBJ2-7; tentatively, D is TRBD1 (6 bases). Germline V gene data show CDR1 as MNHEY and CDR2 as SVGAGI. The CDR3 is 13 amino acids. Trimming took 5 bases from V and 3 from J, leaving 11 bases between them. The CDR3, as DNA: TGTGCCAGCAGTCTACAGGGTTTCTACGAGCAGTACTTC. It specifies CASSLQGFYEQYF.

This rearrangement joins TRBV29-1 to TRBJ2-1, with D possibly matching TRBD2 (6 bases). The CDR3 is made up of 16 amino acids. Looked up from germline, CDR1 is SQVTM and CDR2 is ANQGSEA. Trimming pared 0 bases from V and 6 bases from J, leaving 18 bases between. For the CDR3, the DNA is TGCAGCGTTGAAGATCGTGCGGCGGGGATAGGCAATGAGCAGTTCTTC. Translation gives CSVEDRAAGIGNEQFF.

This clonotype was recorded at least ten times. CDR3 in amino acids: CASSPSRNEKLFF. The CDR3 coding sequence is TGTGCCAGCTCACCGTCGCGTAATGAAAAACTGTTTTTT. The V call is TRBV18, the J call TRBJ1-4; D remains ambiguous. Trimming shortened V by 3 bases and J by 4 bases, and 6 bases separated the two germline ends. This CDR3 has 13 residues. Germline values: CDR1 KGHSH, CDR2 LQKENI.

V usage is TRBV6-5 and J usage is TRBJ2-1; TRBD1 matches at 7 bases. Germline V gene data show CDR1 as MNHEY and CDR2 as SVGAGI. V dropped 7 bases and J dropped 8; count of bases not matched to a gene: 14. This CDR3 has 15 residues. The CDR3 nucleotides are TGTGCCAGCACCCTGCGTGACAGGGCCATCGATGAGCAGTTCTTC. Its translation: CASTLRDRAIDEQFF.

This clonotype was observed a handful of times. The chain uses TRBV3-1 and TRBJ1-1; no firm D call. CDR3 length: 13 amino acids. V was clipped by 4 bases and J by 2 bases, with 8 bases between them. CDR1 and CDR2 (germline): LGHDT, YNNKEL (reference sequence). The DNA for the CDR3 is TGTGCCAGCAGCCCCGATGGTAACACTGAAGCTTTCTTT. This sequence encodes CASSPDGNTEAFF.

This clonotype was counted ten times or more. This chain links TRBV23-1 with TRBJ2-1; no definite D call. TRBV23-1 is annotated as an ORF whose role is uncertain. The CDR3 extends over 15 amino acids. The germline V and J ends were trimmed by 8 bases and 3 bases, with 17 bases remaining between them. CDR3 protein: CASPSSLRSYNEQFF. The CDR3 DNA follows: TGCGCCAGCCCCTCTTCTTTGCGTAGCTACAATGAGCAGTTCTTC.

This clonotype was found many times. CDR3: CATSDLGRTNTGELFF. Written as DNA, the CDR3 is TGTGCCACCAGTGACTTAGGGCGGACGAACACCGGGGAGCTGTTTTTT. The J gene is TRBJ2-2, the V gene TRBV24-1; D is ambiguous. The germline V and J ends were trimmed by 4 bases and 0 bases, with 11 bases remaining between them. The CDR3 is 16 residues long. CDR1 and CDR2 (germline): KGHDR, SFDVKD.